Here is one T cell receptor (beta chain) with its context. Its target is not known. Patients who had autoimmune disease history or got systemic immunosuppression were left out. Baseline, cycle 4 day 1, and cycle 7 day 1 were the blood sampling points. This specimen belongs to a study of OX40 agonist ivuxolimab in advanced cancers. Study results and limitations: Certain nonresponders likewise exhibited a low normalized T-cell clonal expansion. In general, CD8+ T cells held more expanded clones than CD4+ did, on average.

The germline V and J ends were trimmed by 1 base and 0 bases, with 6 bases remaining between them. This CDR3 is built from 14 residues. Germline V gene sequence: CDR1 SEHNR, CDR2 FQNEAQ (reference sequence). Profiling relied on immunoSEQ multiplex PCR, and the TCRdb table lists in-frame clones only, not all of them. The sample consists of tens of thousands of clones, roughly nine tenths of them appearing once. V gene TRBV7-9 combines with J gene TRBJ1-2; D gene uncertain. This clonotype was obtained from an adult with an advanced solid tumor such as melanoma, head and neck, liver or kidney cancer. This specimen consisted of CD4+ or CD8+ T cells sorted from blood, obtained in a trial of the OX40 agonist ivuxolimab. The CDR3 region has the DNA TGTGCCAGCAGCTTAGGGGTCGCTAACTATGGCTACACCTTC. This codes for CASSLGVANYGYTF.